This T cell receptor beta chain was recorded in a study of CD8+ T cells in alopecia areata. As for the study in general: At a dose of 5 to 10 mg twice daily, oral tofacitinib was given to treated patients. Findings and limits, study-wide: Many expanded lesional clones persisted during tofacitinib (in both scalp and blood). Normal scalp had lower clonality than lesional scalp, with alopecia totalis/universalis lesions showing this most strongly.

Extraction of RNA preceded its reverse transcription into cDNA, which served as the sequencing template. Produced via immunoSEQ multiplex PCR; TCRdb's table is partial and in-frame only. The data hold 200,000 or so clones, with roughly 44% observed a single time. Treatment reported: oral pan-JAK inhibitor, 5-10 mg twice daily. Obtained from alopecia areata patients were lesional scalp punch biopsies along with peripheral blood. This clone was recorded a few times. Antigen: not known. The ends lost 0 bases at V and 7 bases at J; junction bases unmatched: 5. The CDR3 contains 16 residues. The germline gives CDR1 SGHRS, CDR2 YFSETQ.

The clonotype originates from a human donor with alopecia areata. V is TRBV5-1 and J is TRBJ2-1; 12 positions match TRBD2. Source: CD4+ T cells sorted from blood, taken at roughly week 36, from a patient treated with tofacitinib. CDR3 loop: CASSLGLAGAVNEQFF. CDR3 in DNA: TGCGCCAGCAGCTTGGGACTAGCGGGAGCGGTGAATGAGCAGTTCTTC.